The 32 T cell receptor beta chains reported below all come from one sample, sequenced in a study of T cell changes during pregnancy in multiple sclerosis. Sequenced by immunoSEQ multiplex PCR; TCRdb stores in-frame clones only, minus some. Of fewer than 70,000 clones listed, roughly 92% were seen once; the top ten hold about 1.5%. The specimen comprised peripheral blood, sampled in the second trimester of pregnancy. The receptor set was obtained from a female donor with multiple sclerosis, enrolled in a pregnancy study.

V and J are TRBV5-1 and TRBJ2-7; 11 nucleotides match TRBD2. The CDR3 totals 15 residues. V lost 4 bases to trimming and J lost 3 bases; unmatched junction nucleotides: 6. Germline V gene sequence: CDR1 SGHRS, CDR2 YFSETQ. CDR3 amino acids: CASSQLAGDLYEQYF. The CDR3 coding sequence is TGCGCCAGCAGCCAACTAGCGGGAGACCTCTACGAGCAGTACTTC.

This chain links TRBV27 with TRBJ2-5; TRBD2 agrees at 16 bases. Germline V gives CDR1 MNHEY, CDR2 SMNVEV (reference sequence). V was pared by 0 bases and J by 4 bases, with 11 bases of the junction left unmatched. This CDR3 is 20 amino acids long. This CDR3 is CASSLSGPGTSGRVGETQYF. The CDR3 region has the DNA TGTGCCAGCAGTTTATCGGGGCCCGGGACTAGCGGGAGGGTAGGAGAGACCCAGTACTTC.

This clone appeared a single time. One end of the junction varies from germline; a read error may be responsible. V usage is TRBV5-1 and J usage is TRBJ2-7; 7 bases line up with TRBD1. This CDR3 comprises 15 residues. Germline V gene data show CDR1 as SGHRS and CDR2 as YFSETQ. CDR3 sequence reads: CAGSLAMRQGYEQYF. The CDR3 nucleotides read TGCGCCGGCAGCTTGGCAATGCGACAGGGTTACGAGCAGTACTTC.

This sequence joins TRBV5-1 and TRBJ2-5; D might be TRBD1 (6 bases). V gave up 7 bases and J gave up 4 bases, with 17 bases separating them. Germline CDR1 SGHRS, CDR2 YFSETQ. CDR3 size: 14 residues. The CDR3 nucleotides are TGCGCCAGCGGTTCAGGGGCTGATCGAGAGACCCAGTACTTC. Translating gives CASGSGADRETQYF.

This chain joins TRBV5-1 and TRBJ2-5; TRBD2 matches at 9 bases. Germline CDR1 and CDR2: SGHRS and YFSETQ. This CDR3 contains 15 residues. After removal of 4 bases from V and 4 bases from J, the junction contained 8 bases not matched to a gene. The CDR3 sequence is CASSETAGGGETQYF. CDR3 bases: TGCGCCAGCAGCGAGACAGCGGGAGGAGGAGAGACCCAGTACTTC. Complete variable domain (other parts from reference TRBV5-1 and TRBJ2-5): KAGVTQTPRYLIKTRGQQVTLSCSPISGHRSVSWYQQTPGQGLQFLFEYFSETQRNKGNFPGRFSGRQFSNSRSEMNVSTLELGDSALYLCASSETAGGGETQYFGPGTRLLVL.

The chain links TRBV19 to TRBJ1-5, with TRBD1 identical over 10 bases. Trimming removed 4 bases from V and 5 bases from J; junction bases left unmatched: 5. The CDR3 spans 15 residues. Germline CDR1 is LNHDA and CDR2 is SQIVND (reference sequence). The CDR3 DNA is TGTGCCAGTAGTAGGGCGGGACAGGGGCATCAGCCCCAGCATTTT. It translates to CASSRAGQGHQPQHF.

CDR3 amino acids: CASSSSGEETQYF. The CDR3 region has the DNA TGTGCCAGCTCATCTAGCGGCGAAGAGACCCAGTACTTC. This chain connects TRBV18 to TRBJ2-5, with 7 bases lining up with TRBD2. CDR1 KGHSH and CDR2 LQKENI come from the germline V gene. The junction had 3 bases not matched to a gene; V was cut back by 5 bases and J by 3 bases. The CDR3 covers 13 residues.

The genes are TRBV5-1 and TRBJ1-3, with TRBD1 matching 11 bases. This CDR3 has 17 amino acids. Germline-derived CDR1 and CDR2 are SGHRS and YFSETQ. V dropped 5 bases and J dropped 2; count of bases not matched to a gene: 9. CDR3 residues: CASSSMGQGDAGNTIYF. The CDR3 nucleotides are TGCGCCAGCAGTAGCATGGGACAGGGGGATGCTGGAAACACCATATATTTT.

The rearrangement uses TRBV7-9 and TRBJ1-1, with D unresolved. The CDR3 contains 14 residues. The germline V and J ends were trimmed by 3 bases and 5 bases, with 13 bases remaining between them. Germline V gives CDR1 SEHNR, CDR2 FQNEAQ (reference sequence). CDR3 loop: CASSFMEGGTEAFF. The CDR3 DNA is TGTGCCAGCAGCTTTATGGAGGGTGGGACTGAAGCTTTCTTT.

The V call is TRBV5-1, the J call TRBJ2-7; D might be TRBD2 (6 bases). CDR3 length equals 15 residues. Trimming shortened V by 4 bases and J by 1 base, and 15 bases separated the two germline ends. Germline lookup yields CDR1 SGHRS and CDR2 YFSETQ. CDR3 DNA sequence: TGCGCCAGCAGCGACGTGGGACTCAGATCCTACGAGCAGTACTTC. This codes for CASSDVGLRSYEQYF.

The CDR3 region is CASSRGQGAYEQYF. The CDR3, as DNA: TGTGCCAGCAGCAGGGGACAGGGGGCCTACGAGCAGTACTTC. The chain recombines TRBV7-9 with TRBJ2-7; the match to TRBD1 covers 11 bases. From germline, CDR1 is SEHNR and CDR2 FQNEAQ (reference sequence). This CDR3 is 14 amino acids long. J lost 2 bases, V lost 5 bases, and 2 bases had no gene match.

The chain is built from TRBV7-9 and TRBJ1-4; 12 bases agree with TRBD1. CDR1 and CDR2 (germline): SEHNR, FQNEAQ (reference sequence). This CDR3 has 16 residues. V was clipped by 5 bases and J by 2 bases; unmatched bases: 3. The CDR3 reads CASSQGTGGTNEKLFF. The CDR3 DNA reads TGTGCCAGCAGCCAGGGGACAGGGGGCACTAATGAAAAACTGTTTTTT. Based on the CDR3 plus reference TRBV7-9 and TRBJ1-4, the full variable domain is DTGVSQNPRHKITKRGQNVTFRCDPISEHNRLYWYRQTLGQGPEFLTYFQNEAQLEKSRLLSDRFSAERPKGSFSTLEIQRTEQGDSAMYLCASSQGTGGTNEKLFFGSGTQLSVL.

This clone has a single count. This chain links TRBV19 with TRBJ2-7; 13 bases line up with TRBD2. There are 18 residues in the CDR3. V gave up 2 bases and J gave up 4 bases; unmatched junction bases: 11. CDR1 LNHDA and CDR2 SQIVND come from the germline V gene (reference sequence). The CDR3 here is CASSIFPPGLAGVYEQYF. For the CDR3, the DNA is TGTGCCAGTAGTATATTCCCCCCCGGACTAGCGGGAGTGTACGAGCAGTACTTC.

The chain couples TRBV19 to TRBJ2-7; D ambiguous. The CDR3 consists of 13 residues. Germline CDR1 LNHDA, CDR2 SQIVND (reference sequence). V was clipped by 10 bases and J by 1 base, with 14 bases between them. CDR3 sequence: CATMHPVSYEQYF. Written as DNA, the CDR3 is TGTGCCACCATGCACCCGGTTTCCTACGAGCAGTACTTC.

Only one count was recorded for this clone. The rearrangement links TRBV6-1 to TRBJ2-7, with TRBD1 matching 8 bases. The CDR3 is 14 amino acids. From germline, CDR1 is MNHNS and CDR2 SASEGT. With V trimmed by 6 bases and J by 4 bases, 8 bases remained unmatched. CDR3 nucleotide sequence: TGTGCCAGCAGCCGGAGGGGACAGGAATACGAGCAGTACTTC. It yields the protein CASSRRGQEYEQYF.

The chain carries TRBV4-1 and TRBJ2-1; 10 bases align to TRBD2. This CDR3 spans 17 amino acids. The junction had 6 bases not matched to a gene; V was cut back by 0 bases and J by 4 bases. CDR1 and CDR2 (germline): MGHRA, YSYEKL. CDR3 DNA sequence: TGCGCCAGCAGCCAAGAGGCTAGCGGGGGCCCTTACAATGAGCAGTTCTTC. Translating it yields CASSQEASGGPYNEQFF.

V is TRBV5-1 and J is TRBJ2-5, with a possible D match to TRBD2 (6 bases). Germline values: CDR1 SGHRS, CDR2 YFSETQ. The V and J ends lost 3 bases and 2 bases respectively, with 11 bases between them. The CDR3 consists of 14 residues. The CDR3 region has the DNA TGCGCCAGCAGCTGGAGGGCTGGTCAAGAGACCCAGTACTTC. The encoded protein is CASSWRAGQETQYF.

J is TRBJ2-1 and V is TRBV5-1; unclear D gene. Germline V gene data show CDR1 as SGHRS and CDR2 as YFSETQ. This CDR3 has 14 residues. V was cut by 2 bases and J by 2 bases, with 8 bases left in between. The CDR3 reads CASSFVSPYNEQFF. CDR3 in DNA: TGCGCCAGCAGCTTTGTGAGCCCCTACAATGAGCAGTTCTTC.

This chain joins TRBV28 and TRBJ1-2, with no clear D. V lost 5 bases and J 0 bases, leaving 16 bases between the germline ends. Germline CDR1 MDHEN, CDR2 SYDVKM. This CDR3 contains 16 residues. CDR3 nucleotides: TGTGCCAGCAGTCTCCTAGGTCTGGCCGCTAACTATGGCTACACCTTC. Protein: CASSLLGLAANYGYTF.

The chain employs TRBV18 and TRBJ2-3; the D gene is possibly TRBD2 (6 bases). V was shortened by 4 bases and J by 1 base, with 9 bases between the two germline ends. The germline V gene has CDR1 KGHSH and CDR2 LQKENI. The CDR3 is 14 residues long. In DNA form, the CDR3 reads TGTGCCAGCTCACGGTCTAGCGGCACAGATACGCAGTATTTT. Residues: CASSRSSGTDTQYF.

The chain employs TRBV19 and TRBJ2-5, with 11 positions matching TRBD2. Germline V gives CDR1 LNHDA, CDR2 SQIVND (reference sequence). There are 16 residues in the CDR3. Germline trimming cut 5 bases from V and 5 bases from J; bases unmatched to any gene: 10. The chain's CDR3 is CASSPGTSGSWETQYF. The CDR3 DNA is TGTGCCAGTAGTCCCGGGACTAGCGGTAGCTGGGAGACCCAGTACTTC.

CDR3 residues: CASSMTASQETQYF. DNA of the CDR3: TGTGCCAGCAGCATGACAGCTTCGCAAGAGACCCAGTACTTC. This chain joins TRBV6-4 and TRBJ2-5, with D possibly TRBD1 on 5 matching bases. Germline V gene sequence: CDR1 MRHNA, CDR2 SNTAGT. This CDR3 spans 14 amino acids. V lost 6 bases, J lost 2 bases, and 13 bases lay in between.

The CDR3 DNA sequence: TGTGCCAGCTCACCCCTTATTCTGACAGGGGGTCGGTCCTACGAGCAGTACTTC. Translated: CASSPLILTGGRSYEQYF. V usage is TRBV18 and J usage is TRBJ2-7, with 9 bases fitting TRBD1. Germline V lookup: CDR1 KGHSH, CDR2 LQKENI. The CDR3 length is 18 residues. Unmatched junction bases numbered 13, after V lost 3 bases and J lost 1 base.

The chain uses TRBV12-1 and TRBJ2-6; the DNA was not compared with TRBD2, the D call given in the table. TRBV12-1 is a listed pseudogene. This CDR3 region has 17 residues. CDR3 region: CASSFAIGRAGANVLTF. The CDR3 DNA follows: TGTGCCAGCAGCTTTGCTATCGGGAGGGCTGGGGCCAACGTCCTGACTTTC.

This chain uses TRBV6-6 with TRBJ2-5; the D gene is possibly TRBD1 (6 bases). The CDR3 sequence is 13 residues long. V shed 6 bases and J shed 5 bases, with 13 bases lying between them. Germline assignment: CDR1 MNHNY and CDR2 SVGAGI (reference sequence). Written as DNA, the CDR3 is TGTGCCAGCAGCAAGACAGGTTTGGAGACCCAGTACTTC. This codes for CASSKTGLETQYF.

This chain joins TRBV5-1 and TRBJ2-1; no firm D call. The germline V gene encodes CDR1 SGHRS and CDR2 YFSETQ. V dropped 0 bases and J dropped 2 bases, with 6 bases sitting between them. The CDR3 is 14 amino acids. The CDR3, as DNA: TGCGCCAGCAGCTTGGACAGTGCCTACAATGAGCAGTTCTTC. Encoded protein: CASSLDSAYNEQFF.

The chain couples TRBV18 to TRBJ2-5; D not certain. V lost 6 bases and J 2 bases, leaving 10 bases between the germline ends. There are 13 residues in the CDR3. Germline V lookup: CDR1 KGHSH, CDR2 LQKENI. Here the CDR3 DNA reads TGTGCCAGCTCTCTTCTAGTTCAAGAGACCCAGTACTTC. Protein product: CASSLLVQETQYF.

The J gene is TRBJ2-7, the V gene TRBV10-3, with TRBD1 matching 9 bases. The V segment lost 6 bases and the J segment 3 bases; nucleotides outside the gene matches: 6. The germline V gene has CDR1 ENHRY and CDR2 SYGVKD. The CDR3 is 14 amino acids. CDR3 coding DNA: TGTGCCATCAGGGAAGCGGGACAGGGCTACGAGCAGTACTTC. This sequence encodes CAIREAGQGYEQYF.

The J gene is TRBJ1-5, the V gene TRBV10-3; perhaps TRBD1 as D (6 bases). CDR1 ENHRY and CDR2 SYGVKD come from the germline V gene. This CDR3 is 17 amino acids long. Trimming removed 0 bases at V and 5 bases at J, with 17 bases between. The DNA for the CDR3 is TGTGCCATCAGTGAGTCGGGCGGGGGCGCGTCGCATCAGCCCCAGCATTTT. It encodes CAISESGGGASHQPQHF.

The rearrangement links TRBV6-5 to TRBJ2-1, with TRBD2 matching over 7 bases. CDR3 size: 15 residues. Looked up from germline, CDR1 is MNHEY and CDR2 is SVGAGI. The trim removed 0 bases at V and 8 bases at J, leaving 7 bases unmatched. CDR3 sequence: CASSYSSFSGYEQFF. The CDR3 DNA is TGTGCCAGCAGTTACTCGAGTTTTAGCGGGTATGAGCAGTTCTTC.

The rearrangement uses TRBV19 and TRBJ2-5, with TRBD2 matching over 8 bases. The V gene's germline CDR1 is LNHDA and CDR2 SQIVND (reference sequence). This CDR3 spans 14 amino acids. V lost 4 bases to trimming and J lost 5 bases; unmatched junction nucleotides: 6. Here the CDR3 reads CASSSGTSPETQYF. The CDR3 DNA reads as TGTGCCAGTAGTAGTGGGACTAGTCCCGAGACCCAGTACTTC.

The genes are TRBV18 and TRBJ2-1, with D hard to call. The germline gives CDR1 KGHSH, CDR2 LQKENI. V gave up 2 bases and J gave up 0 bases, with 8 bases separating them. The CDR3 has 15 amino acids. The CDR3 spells CASSPEISSYNEQFF. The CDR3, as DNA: TGTGCCAGCTCACCAGAGATAAGCTCCTACAATGAGCAGTTCTTC.